This entry concerns a single T cell receptor (beta chain). Which antigen it targets is not known. No base-level quality is on record; no much larger clone is a single base apart. The data derive from a study of OX40 agonist ivuxolimab in advanced cancers. Some background on the complete study: The costimulatory receptor OX40 (CD134) was targeted by ivuxolimab, a fully human IgG2 agonistic monoclonal antibody. Intravenous ivuxolimab was administered to patients every 2 weeks at six dose levels: 0.01, 0.1, 0.3, 1.5, 3 and 10 mg/kg. Among the approximately 50 dose-escalation patients, 19 had hepatocellular carcinoma, 15 or so melanoma, 9 renal cell carcinoma and 9 head and neck cancer. A male proportion of roughly 85% and a mean age of approximately 60 years, ranging from roughly 20 to 80, were recorded for the dose-escalation cohort. Prior anti-PD-1, anti-PD-L1 or anti-CTLA-4 therapy was permitted, and checkpoint inhibitors had been received by approximately 39% of dose-escalation patients. Partial responses occurred in three dose-escalation patients, of whom one had hepatocellular carcinoma and two had cutaneous melanoma. The point of sequencing TCRbeta in the periphery was to test whether ivuxolimab changed TCR sequence diversity and drove clonal T-cell expansion. The paper reports the monotherapy dose-escalation portion (N of about 47 patients) of the phase I ivuxolimab trial.

Patients with a history of autoimmune disease or receiving systemic immunosuppression were excluded from the trial. Peripheral blood for TCR sequencing was collected from all dose cohorts at baseline, on cycle 4 day 1, and on cycle 7 day 1. The samples were drawn from a first-in-human, open-label, multicenter phase I dose-escalation trial of ivuxolimab. The trial enrolled adults with locally advanced or metastatic head and neck squamous cell, hepatocellular, melanoma or renal cell carcinoma. Before TCR sequencing, CD4+ T cells and CD8+ T cells were sorted from peripheral blood as separate populations. The CDR3, from cysteine to phenylalanine, totals 12 residues. Only CDR3 DNA remains: 36 bases, in frame from the first base. CDR1 and CDR2 were assigned from the germline V gene as SNHLY and FYNNEI. Cut back by 5 bases and 4 bases, the V and J ends lie 9 bases apart. Genomic DNA was isolated from the sorted cells so that the TCRbeta CDR3 region could be sequenced. TCRbeta CDR3 regions were sequenced using the immunoSEQ Assay. Not all clones reach the TCRdb copy of this immuneACCESS table, which keeps in-frame sequences only. Checked studies attribute under half of the gap to unresolved V genes and leave the rest unexplained. This sample has about 99,000 clones in its table, and more than 85% of those were observed once. The top ten clonotypes cover around 0.3% of the sample.

The research as a whole found: Antigen specificity was not determined for the clonally expanded peripheral T cells. After ivuxolimab, CD8+ T cells had more expanded clones than CD4+ T cells on average. Partial responders in the 0.1-3.0 mg/kg groups had among the lowest normalized peripheral clonal expansion, especially among CD8+ T cells. Clonal expansion of both CD4+ and CD8+ blood T cells was observed from baseline to week 6 at doses 0.1 to 3.0 mg/kg. Low levels of normalized T-cell clonal expansion were also seen in some patients who did not respond.

This chain is built from TRBV2 and TRBJ2-7; the D gene is possibly TRBD1 or TRBD2, each agreeing over 5 bases. This TCR was sampled from an adult with an advanced solid tumor such as melanoma, head and neck, liver or kidney cancer. The sequencing here drew on CD4+ or CD8+ T cells sorted from blood, taken in a trial of the OX40 agonist ivuxolimab. The CDR3 is CASSRDGYEQYF. The nucleotides read TGTGCCAGCAGTAGGGACGGGTACGAGCAGTACTTC.